This TCR beta chain was sequenced during a study of shared clonotypes between healthy human individuals. Running of the assay took place at deep level. Libraries were prepared by immunoSEQ multiplex PCR; TCRdb keeps only in-frame clonotypes and omits some of them. The sample holds about 96,000 clones; more than 45% are singletons and the top ten take over 13%. The sample comprised PBMCs. This receptor was taken from a woman aged 40 to 55 in good health. Some clones in this sample may be carry-over from other donors' samples.

The CDR3 bases are TGTGCCAGCAGTCCGACGGGTCTAGCGGAAGGAACCTACGAGCAGTACTTC. Its protein is CASSPTGLAEGTYEQYF. The chain couples TRBV28 to TRBJ2-7, with 7 bases lining up with TRBD2. The CDR3 has 17 residues. Per germline, CDR1 MDHEN and CDR2 SYDVKM. The ends lost 5 bases at V and 2 bases at J; junction bases unmatched: 15.